The entry below describes one T cell receptor beta chain. Its antigen is unidentified. V was clipped by 6 bases and J by 2 bases; unmatched bases: 1. The CDR3 spans 12 residues. Germline CDR1 is SNHLY and CDR2 is FYNNEI. Sequencing of the DNA from cultured CD4+ T cells was carried out with the Oncomine TCR Beta short-read assay. After culture, CD4+ T cells served as the source for genomic DNA extraction. From the PCR reads, TCRdb called clonotypes with MiXCR, one entry per CDR3 protein. There are around 13,000 distinct CDR3 sequences in the sample; 21% occur only once, and approximately 14% lies in the top ten. The data originate from a study of vaccination and CD4 T cells after COVID-19. Study overall: Nasal swab PCR had detected SARS-CoV-2 in convalescent patients, several mild and one severe.

Study-wide results and caveats: A comparatively limited set of convalescent patients was examined, with no early post-infection timepoints.

Treatment defined: approximately 9-day PBMC culture with coronavirus spike peptide pools or control peptides (ViraFEST assay). Peptide pools at 8 to 10 ug/ml, together with roughly 9.1 IU/ml IL-2, were added to cultures of some 2.2 million PBMCs per well. The TCR comes from a human donor with COVID-19. This rearrangement joins TRBV2 to TRBJ2-7; TRBD1 matches at 7 bases. Sequenced material: cultured CD4+ T cells from blood. This CDR3 reads CASSGTAYEQYF. Written as DNA, the CDR3 is TGTGCCAGCAGCGGGACAGCCTACGAGCAGTACTTC. The full variable domain, in which reference TRBV2 and TRBJ2-7 provide the parts outside the CDR3, is EPEVTQTPSHQVTQMGQEVILRCVPISNHLYFYWYRQILGQKVEFLVSFYNNEISEKSEIFDDQFSVERPDGSNFTLKIRSTKLEDSAMYFCASSGTAYEQYFGPGTRLTVT.